This TCR beta chain was sequenced during a study of T cells in Graves' hyperthyroidism and ophthalmopathy. General study points: Most clonotypes expanded in the thyroid (above 0.001) were also present in blood.

RNA transcripts served as the template for amplifying TCR beta CDR3 regions. The TCR CDR3 first-round RT-PCR relied on the HTBI primer set. TCRdb passed the multiplex PCR reads through MiXCR, listing each CDR3 protein once. The table shows hundreds of thousands of distinct CDR3 sequences, with 17% occurring only once. V lost 7 bases and J 4 bases, leaving 7 bases between the germline ends. The length of the CDR3 is 11 residues. Germline CDR1 is KGHSH and CDR2 is LQKENI. This clonotype was seen repeatedly, ten times or more. Its matching antigen is unknown. The rearrangement links TRBV18 to TRBJ2-5; D is unresolved. The sample consisted of blood. The sequence came from a woman aged 18-30 years with Graves' ophthalmopathy. The DNA of the CDR3 is TGTGCCAGCTGGGCTGGAGAGACCCAGTACTTC. This codes for CASWAGETQYF.